Listed below are T cell receptor beta chains from one sample, sequenced in a study of blood T cell repertoires in COVID-19. The protocol was immunoSEQ multiplex PCR, while the TCRdb copy is restricted to in-frame clones and leaves out a portion. The sample holds around 65,000 clones, about 82% seen once. The sequenced sample consisted of peripheral blood. These receptors were collected from a man in his 70s with acute or convalescent COVID-19. The CDR3 runs from the conserved cysteine through the conserved F or W. D genes are given only for firm matches. Only part of the rows carry a size: once, few, many, or a class if the clone is expanded.

size: .; V: TRBV13; D: .; J: TRBJ2-3; DNA: TGTGCCAGCAGCCCACACCCGAGGGATACGCAGTATTTT; CDR3: CASSPHPRDTQYF
size: .; V: TRBV27; D: .; J: TRBJ1-1; DNA: TGTGCCAGCAGGGGGGGGCGGGCTACCGGAACTGAAGCTTTCTTT; CDR3: CASRGGRATGTEAFF
size: .; V: TRBV4-1; D: .; J: TRBJ1-2; DNA: TGCGCCAGCAGCCAAGACTCCCAGGGTACCTATGGCTACACCTTC; CDR3: CASSQDSQGTYGYTF
size: once; V: TRBV5-1; D: TRBD2; J: TRBJ2-7; DNA: TGCGCCAGCAGCTTGGTAGCGGGGGCCACCTACGAGCAGTACTTC; CDR3: CASSLVAGATYEQYF
size: once; V: TRBV6-5; D: .; J: TRBJ2-2; DNA: TGTGCCAGCAGTCTCACCGGGGAGCTGTTTTTT; CDR3: CASSLTGELFF
size: .; V: TRBV27; D: TRBD1; J: TRBJ2-3; DNA: TGTGCCAGCAGTTCCGGGACAGGTCTGACACACACAGATACGCAGTATTTT; CDR3: CASSSGTGLTHTDTQYF
size: .; V: TRBV2; D: TRBD2; J: TRBJ2-7; DNA: TGTGCCAGCGCGGGGGGCCGGCTGAGGGAGCAGTACTTC; CDR3: CASAGGRLREQYF
size: once; V: TRBV3-1/TRBV3-2; D: .; J: TRBJ2-3; DNA: TGTGCCAGCAGCCACCACCGGGACTCGGGTCGGGATACGCAGTATTTT; CDR3: CASSHHRDSGRDTQYF
size: .; V: TRBV5-1; D: .; J: TRBJ2-3; DNA: TGCGCCAGCAGCCGTCGACAGGACACAGATACGCAGTATTTT; CDR3: CASSRRQDTDTQYF
size: .; V: TRBV29-1; D: .; J: TRBJ2-3; DNA: TGCAGCGTTGATGCGTCAGGGGGCACAGATACGCAGTATTTT; CDR3: CSVDASGGTDTQYF
size: .; V: TRBV9; D: .; J: TRBJ2-5; DNA: TGTGCCAGCACCCCGAGGGGGGGACAAGAGACCCAGTACTTC; CDR3: CASTPRGGQETQYF
size: .; V: TRBV5-4; D: TRBD2; J: TRBJ2-5; DNA: TGTGCCAGCAGACGGACTAGCGGGGGGCTTTCCCAAGAGACCCAGTACTTC; CDR3: CASRRTSGGLSQETQYF
size: .; V: TRBV5-1; D: TRBD2; J: TRBJ2-1; DNA: TGCGCCAGCAGCTTGGGGCGGCTAGCGGGGTTCTACAATGAGCAGTTCTTC; CDR3: CASSLGRLAGFYNEQFF
size: .; V: TRBV4-1; D: .; J: TRBJ2-1; DNA: TGCGCCAGCAGCCGCGAGCTTCCCCGGGGAGGCTCCTACAATGAGCAGTTCTTC; CDR3: CASSRELPRGGSYNEQFF
size: .; V: TRBV6-5; D: TRBD1; J: TRBJ2-7; DNA: TGTGCCAGCAGGGGGACCGGGACAGCCTCTTACGAGCAGTACTTC; CDR3: CASRGTGTASYEQYF
size: .; V: TRBV11-2; D: .; J: TRBJ1-1; DNA: TGTGCCAGCAGTCCCAACGACAGACTGAACACTGAAGCTTTCTTT; CDR3: CASSPNDRLNTEAFF
size: .; V: TRBV28; D: .; J: TRBJ1-2; DNA: TGTGCCAGCAACCCGGGGAACGGGGGATATGGCTACACCTTC; CDR3: CASNPGNGGYGYTF
size: .; V: TRBV28; D: TRBD1; J: TRBJ1-1; DNA: TGTGCCAGCAGTGAAGCCTCAGGGGGCTTGGACACTGAAGCTTTCTTT; CDR3: CASSEASGGLDTEAFF
size: .; V: TRBV9; D: TRBD2; J: TRBJ2-2; DNA: TGTGCCAGCAGCTCCACGGCAAGCGGGGAGTACACCGGGGAGCTGTTTTTT; CDR3: CASSSTASGEYTGELFF
size: .; V: TRBV27; D: TRBD1; J: TRBJ2-2; DNA: TGTGCCAGCAGGTGGGGACAGGGGAACACCGGGGAGCTGTTTTTT; CDR3: CASRWGQGNTGELFF
size: .; V: TRBV5-1; D: TRBD1; J: TRBJ1-4; DNA: TGCGCCAGCAGCTTGGACCCGACAGGGAATGAAAAACTGTTTTTT; CDR3: CASSLDPTGNEKLFF
size: .; V: TRBV5-4; D: TRBD2; J: TRBJ2-1; DNA: TGTGCCAGCAGCTTCGGGGGGGCCTACAATGAGCAGTTCTTC; CDR3: CASSFGGAYNEQFF
size: few; V: TRBV2; D: .; J: TRBJ1-6; DNA: TGTGCCAGCAGTTTGCAGGGAATTAACGATTCACCCCTCCACTTT; CDR3: CASSLQGINDSPLHF
size: .; V: TRBV5-1; D: .; J: TRBJ2-1; DNA: TGCGCCAGCAGCGGGGTCGCAGGGTCATACAATGAGCAGTTCTTC; CDR3: CASSGVAGSYNEQFF
size: .; V: TRBV10-1; D: .; J: TRBJ2-1; DNA: TGCGCCAGCAGTGATGGACAGAACGATGAGCAGTTCTTC; CDR3: CASSDGQNDEQFF
size: .; V: TRBV29-1; D: TRBD1; J: TRBJ1-1; DNA: TGCAGCGGCGACCGCCCGGGACAGGGGGCCCCCGAAGCTTTCTTT; CDR3: CSGDRPGQGAPEAFF
size: .; V: TRBV18; D: .; J: TRBJ2-1; DNA: TGTGCCAGCTCACGACTGACAGGTCAAGATGAGCAGTTCTTC; CDR3: CASSRLTGQDEQFF
size: .; V: TRBV29-1; D: .; J: TRBJ2-6; DNA: TGCAGCTACAGGGATCAGGACTCTGGGGCCAACGTCCTGACTTTC; CDR3: CSYRDQDSGANVLTF
size: .; V: TRBV5-4; D: TRBD1; J: TRBJ1-2; DNA: TGTGCCAGCAGCCGGGGACAGGGGGGGGAATATGGCTACACCTTC; CDR3: CASSRGQGGEYGYTF
size: .; V: TRBV7-2; D: TRBD1; J: TRBJ2-7; DNA: TGTGCCAGCAGAAGACAGGGGACCTACGAGCAGTACTTC; CDR3: CASRRQGTYEQYF
size: .; V: TRBV11-2; D: TRBD1; J: TRBJ2-4; DNA: TGTGCCAGCAGCTTACGTTCAGGGGGCGAAAACATTCAGTACTTC; CDR3: CASSLRSGGENIQYF
size: .; V: TRBV3-1/TRBV3-2; D: .; J: TRBJ1-6; DNA: TGTGCCAGCAGCCAAGTTGGGAGGAATTCACCCCTCCACTTT; CDR3: CASSQVGRNSPLHF
size: .; V: TRBV29-1; D: .; J: TRBJ1-1; DNA: TGCAGCGTACCCCTCGGCAGGGCCGATGAAGCTTTCTTT; CDR3: CSVPLGRADEAFF
size: once; V: TRBV6-5; D: TRBD1; J: TRBJ1-6; DNA: TGTGCCAGCCGCCCAACAGGGGGCAATTCACCCCTCCACTTT; CDR3: CASRPTGGNSPLHF
size: many; V: TRBV7-6; D: .; J: TRBJ2-2; DNA: TGTGCCAGCAGCTTACGGGCTTGGGGGCAGGGAAACACCGGGGAGCTGTTTTTT; CDR3: CASSLRAWGQGNTGELFF
size: .; V: TRBV20-1; D: TRBD2; J: TRBJ2-3; DNA: TGCAGTGCTAGTGGGACTAGCGGGGGCACAGATACGCAGTATTTT; CDR3: CSASGTSGGTDTQYF
size: once; V: TRBV7-2; D: TRBD2; J: TRBJ2-5; DNA: TGTGCCAGCAGCTTATCTGTACTAGCGGAGACCCAGTACTTC; CDR3: CASSLSVLAETQYF
size: once; V: TRBV7-6; D: .; J: TRBJ1-1; DNA: TGTGCCAGCTGGGGGGGCGCTGAAGCTTTCTTT; CDR3: CASWGGAEAFF
size: .; V: TRBV3-1/TRBV3-2; D: TRBD1; J: TRBJ1-4; DNA: TGTGCCAGCAGCCTCGGGACAGCCGAAAGTGAAAAACTGTTTTTT; CDR3: CASSLGTAESEKLFF
size: .; V: TRBV6-1; D: .; J: TRBJ1-2; DNA: TGTGCCAGCTCCCGACTGGTCAGGGATAATGGCTACACCTTC; CDR3: CASSRLVRDNGYTF